Reported below is one TCR beta chain. V was cut by 7 bases and J by 5 bases, with 14 bases left in between. The germline V gene has CDR1 MNHEY and CDR2 SMNVEV (reference sequence). The CDR3 runs to 14 residues. Repertoires were generated with immunoSEQ multiplex PCR, while TCRdb's copy carries only in-frame clones and drops some. Seen here are 350,000 to 600,000 clones, roughly nine tenths observed once, and the top ten hold approximately 1.7%. This entry belongs to a study of Ad26.COV2.S vaccination and SARS-CoV-2 variants. Whole-study context: This donor came from the COV1001 trial of Ad26.COV2.S.

Noted treatment: 19 received Ad26.COV2.S at low or high dose, single or two shots; a few received placebo; per-sample allocation not given. Collection of samples fell on day 63 after the first vaccine or placebo injection. This Boston cohort included adults aged 18-55 years. The sample consisted of peripheral blood, taken in a trial of Ad26.COV2.S vaccine versus placebo. The receptor was isolated from a person aged 18-65 years who received the Ad26.COV2.S COVID-19 vaccine or a placebo. J is TRBJ2-2 and V is TRBV27; TRBD1 is a possible D gene (6 bases). CDR3 bases: TGTGCCAGCACCTCCTTCAGGGGAACCGGGGAGCTGTTTTTT. This sequence encodes CASTSFRGTGELFF.